Given below is one T cell receptor beta chain in context. This entry comes from a study of blood T cell repertoires in COVID-19. Study at large: PBMCs, B-cell-depleted T cells, or T cells were the source of the cDNA or gDNA that made up the material.

Some clones are missing from TCRdb's copy, which holds only in-frame ones; the method was immunoSEQ multiplex PCR. The data hold 150,000 or so clones, with 83% observed a single time. Assignments of participants to cohorts depended upon their own reported clinical history. Two consecutive negative NP/OP PCR tests, clearance, or resolved symptoms defined Cohort 3 recovery. The receptor's source is a woman aged 50 to 60 who had recovered from COVID-19. The specimen sequenced was PBMCs or T cells enriched from blood (not recorded which).

The CDR3 loop is CASSLIGARPTQFF. The CDR3 DNA reads as TGCGCCAGCAGCCTCATTGGGGCTCGTCCGACCCAGTTCTTC. V usage is TRBV4-1 and J usage is TRBJ2-1, with D possibly matching TRBD1 (5 bases). Trimming removed 4 bases from V and 13 bases from J, with 20 bases in between. The CDR3 spans 14 residues. Germline CDR1 is MGHRA and CDR2 is YSYEKL.